The source of this T cell receptor (beta chain) is a study of shared clonotypes between healthy human individuals. Sequenced by immunoSEQ multiplex PCR; TCRdb stores in-frame clones only, minus some. Of millions of clones listed, approximately 94% were seen once; the top ten hold 1.5% to 2%. This CDR3 is built from 17 residues. CDR1 MNHEY and CDR2 SMNVEV come from the germline V gene (reference sequence). V trimming: 3 bases; J trimming: 3 bases; junction bases outside the gene matches: 8. Positively selected for CCR7, the CD45RO-negative cells used as naive CD8 cells excluded terminally differentiated effector memory CD45RA+ cells.

The TCR sequence derives from a man aged 18 to 30 in good health. Some clones in this sample may be carry-over from other donors' samples. The chain links TRBV27 to TRBJ2-1, with 10 nucleotides matching TRBD2. Sequenced: naive CD8+ T cells from PBMCs. CDR3 sequence (DNA): TGTGCCAGCAGTTTGGGGTGGAGGACTAGCGGCTACAATGAGCAGTTCTTC. It codes for CASSLGWRTSGYNEQFF.